This entry is about one TCR beta chain. What it binds is unknown. PCR primers comprised 60 Vbeta and 13 Jbeta primers. Assay: immunoSEQ multiplex PCR; the TCRdb copy retains only in-frame clones and omits some. The profile covers about 270,000 clones, with just over 85% appearing a single time and less than 4.5% taken by the ten largest. Healthy individuals who donated bone marrow served as the donors. In nominal health when sampled, donors likely had unrecorded immune exposures nonetheless. Looked up from germline, CDR1 is LNHDA and CDR2 is SQIVND (reference sequence). The CDR3 loop spans 15 amino acids. V shed 1 base and J 4 bases; nucleotides not matched to a gene: 5. This sample was included in a study of cytomegalovirus exposure and HLA in healthy donors. Study-wide context: Previous work identified roughly 120 million unique TCR beta sequences from approximately 190 million T cells. The study, taken as a whole, reports: Differences between HLA loci emerged in a later analysis of TCR association rates, with DRB1 most and HLA-C fewest.

The TCR originated in a man aged 40-55 years in good health and CMV-seropositive. The sample comprised PBMCs. The rearrangement links TRBV19 to TRBJ2-3; 7 bases fit TRBD2. This CDR3 is CASSIGGSPADTQYF. The CDR3 region has the DNA TGTGCCAGTAGTATAGGCGGGAGCCCGGCAGATACGCAGTATTTT.